This T cell receptor beta chain is from a study of shared clonotypes between healthy human individuals. Broader study findings: Clonotype sharing among donors was expected to depend on sequencing depth.

The protocol was immunoSEQ multiplex PCR, while the TCRdb copy is restricted to in-frame clones and leaves out a portion. The sample has over a million clones; roughly 97% are singletons. Comment on this clone: The antigen is undetermined.

The germline CDR1 and CDR2 sequences are SEHNR and FQNEAQ (reference sequence). V lost 2 bases to trimming and J lost 3 bases, with 22 bases between them. This CDR3 spans 18 amino acids. Sequenced input: naive CD4+ T cells sorted from blood. As for subset: CD45RA+ positively selected. The receptor was derived from a man under 40 in good health. The chain recombines TRBV7-9 with TRBJ1-1; D remains unclear. The CDR3: CASSLHADIGPGDTEAFF. The CDR3, as DNA: TGTGCCAGCAGCTTACACGCCGATATAGGGCCTGGGGACACTGAAGCTTTCTTT. The whole variable domain, filled in from reference TRBV7-9 and TRBJ1-1, reads DTGVSQNPRHKITKRGQNVTFRCDPISEHNRLYWYRQTLGQGPEFLTYFQNEAQLEKSRLLSDRFSAERPKGSFSTLEIQRTEQGDSAMYLCASSLHADIGPGDTEAFFGQGTRLTVV.